The 20 T cell receptor beta chains reported below all come from one sample, sequenced in a study of cytomegalovirus exposure and HLA in healthy donors. The PCR contained 60 Vbeta and 13 Jbeta primers. TCRdb's table, derived via immunoSEQ multiplex PCR, lists solely in-frame clones and lacks some. This table holds 160,000 or so clones, 65% to 85% found once. Sequences were obtained from PBMCs. The receptors shown here come from a man aged 60 to 69 in good health and CMV-seronegative.

V usage is TRBV30 and J usage is TRBJ1-5, with TRBD1 identical over 10 bases. Losses at the gene ends were 3 bases for V and 7 bases for J; bases not matched to a gene: 6. Per the germline V gene, CDR1 is GTSNPN and CDR2 is SVGIG (reference sequence). The CDR3 consists of 14 residues. The CDR3 DNA is TGTGCCTGGAGAATGACAGGGGGCGGACAGCCCCAGCATTTT. It codes for CAWRMTGGGQPQHF.

The chain links TRBV27 to TRBJ2-1; a weak D match, TRBD1 (9 bases). The CDR3 extends over 13 amino acids. Between the trimmed V and J ends, which lost 4 bases and 16 bases, there was a span of 20 bases. Germline V lookup: CDR1 MNHEY, CDR2 SMNVEV (reference sequence). Here the CDR3 reads CASSWPGGDRAFF. For the CDR3, the DNA is TGTGCCAGCAGTTGGCCGGGGGGGGACAGGGCTTTCTTC.

The CDR3 nucleotides read TGTGCCAGCAGCTTGGGGGCCGTTGAAAAACTGTTTTTT. The encoded protein is CASSLGAVEKLFF. The rearrangement joins TRBV5-6 to TRBJ1-4; D uncertain. The CDR3 is made up of 13 amino acids. Germline V CDR1 and CDR2: SGHDT, YYEEEE. With 0 bases removed from V and 7 bases from J, the gap between germline ends came to 7 bases.

The chain carries TRBV28 and TRBJ1-2; TRBD1 might be the D (6 bases). V was cut by 5 bases and J by 6 bases, with 10 bases left in between. The CDR3 spans 12 residues. Germline values: CDR1 MDHEN, CDR2 SYDVKM. The CDR3: CASSLNRDGYTF. CDR3 nucleotides: TGTGCCAGCAGTCTAAACAGGGATGGCTACACCTTC.

The chain uses TRBV19 and TRBJ1-5; 9 nucleotides line up with TRBD1. V lost 1 base, J lost 4 bases, and 8 bases stayed unmatched. Per germline, CDR1 LNHDA and CDR2 SQIVND (reference sequence). This CDR3 spans 17 amino acids. As DNA, the CDR3 is TGTGCCAGTAGTATAGCCCCGGGACAGGGAGGTAATCAGCCCCAGCATTTT. It specifies CASSIAPGQGGNQPQHF. The variable domain in full, with the rest retrieved from reference TRBV19 and TRBJ1-5, is DGGITQSPKYLFRKEGQNVTLSCEQNLNHDAMYWYRQDPGQGLRLIYYSQIVNDFQKGDIAEGYSVSREKKESFPLTVTSAQKNPTAFYLCASSIAPGQGGNQPQHFGDGTRLSIL.

This clone was observed a few times. V is TRBV27 and J is TRBJ1-6, with D tentatively TRBD1 (5 bases). Germline CDR1 is MNHEY and CDR2 is SMNVEV (reference sequence). V was shortened by 1 base and J by 7 bases, with 8 bases between the two germline ends. The CDR3 is 14 amino acids. CDR3 sequence: CASSLYRSNSPLHF. CDR3 coding DNA: TGTGCCAGCAGTTTATACAGGAGCAATTCACCCCTCCACTTT.

The V and J genes are TRBV19 and TRBJ2-7, with 12 bases matching TRBD2. CDR3 size: 16 residues. The ends lost 3 bases at V and 0 bases at J; junction bases unmatched: 3. CDR1 and CDR2 from the germline V gene are LNHDA and SQIVND (reference sequence). Here the CDR3 reads CASSIRTSGNSYEQYF. Written as DNA, the CDR3 is TGTGCCAGTAGTATTAGGACTAGCGGGAACTCCTACGAGCAGTACTTC.

The table lists this clone with a few counts. CDR3 residues: CASSPWDRVYEQYF. For the CDR3, the DNA is TGTGCCAGCAGCCCCTGGGACAGGGTCTACGAGCAGTACTTC. V is TRBV7-2 and J is TRBJ2-7; TRBD1 matches 9 bases. The germline gives CDR1 SGHTA, CDR2 FQGNSA. This CDR3 is 14 amino acids long. Germline trimming cut 5 bases from V and 3 bases from J; bases unmatched to any gene: 5. The full variable domain, with the rest looked up from reference TRBV7-2 and TRBJ2-7, is GAGVSQSPSNKVTEKGKDVELRCDPISGHTALYWYRQSLGQGLEFLIYFQGNSAPDKSGLPSDRFSAERTGGSVSTLTIQRTQQEDSAVYLCASSPWDRVYEQYFGPGTRLTVT.

V and J are TRBV27 and TRBJ2-7; TRBD2 matches 11 bases. Germline V gene lookup returns CDR1 MNHEY and CDR2 SMNVEV (reference sequence). V shed 3 bases, J shed 2 bases, and the junction held 3 bases outside the gene matches. The CDR3 spans 15 residues. The CDR3 DNA sequence: TGTGCCAGCAGTTTGACTAGCGGGATCACCTACGAGCAGTACTTC. Translation: CASSLTSGITYEQYF.

The chain has TRBV11-3 and TRBJ2-3; 7 positions agree with TRBD2. Germline CDR1 and CDR2: SGHNT and YENEEA. The CDR3 has 15 residues. J gave up 2 bases and V 5 bases, and 7 bases lay outside the gene matches. This chain's CDR3 is CASSQGLDDTDTQYF. DNA of the CDR3: TGTGCCAGCAGCCAAGGACTAGACGACACAGATACGCAGTATTTT.

The gene calls are TRBV7-2 and TRBJ2-3, with D possibly matching TRBD2 (5 bases). Trimming removed 5 bases from V and 0 bases from J, with 15 bases in between. CDR1 and CDR2 (germline): SGHTA, FQGNSA. This CDR3 spans 16 amino acids. For the CDR3, the DNA is TGTGCCAGCAGCCCTAGCCTTGCCCTTAGCACAGATACGCAGTATTTT. It translates to CASSPSLALSTDTQYF.

Details on this clone: At one boundary the junction diverges from the germline segment, which might be a read error. This CDR3 reads CSSSAVAAEGETQYF. CDR3 in DNA: TGTTCCAGCAGCGCCGTAGCGGCAGAAGGCGAGACCCAGTACTTC. The chain is built from TRBV6-4 and TRBJ2-5; TRBD2 might be the D (6 bases). The CDR3 length is 15 residues. In germline, CDR1 is MRHNA, CDR2 SNTAGT.

Notes on this clone: Distinct nucleotide sequences in the sample also encode this CDR3. This chain uses TRBV6-5 with TRBJ2-7, with 8 bases identical to TRBD2. Trimming cost V 9 bases and J 2 bases; bases outside gene matches: 15. In germline, CDR1 is MNHEY, CDR2 SVGAGI. This CDR3 comprises 16 residues. The CDR3 protein is CASSYRGGWIPYEQYF. The CDR3 DNA is TGTGCCAGTAGCTACCGGGGGGGTTGGATCCCCTACGAGCAGTACTTC.

The V and J genes are TRBV6-6 and TRBJ2-3, with 7 bases that match TRBD2. The CDR3 is 14 residues long. In germline, CDR1 is MNHNY, CDR2 SVGAGI (reference sequence). Trimming cost V 8 bases and J 2 bases; bases outside gene matches: 7. This chain's CDR3 is CASGGETFTDTQYF. CDR3 DNA sequence: TGTGCCAGCGGGGGGGAGACCTTCACAGATACGCAGTATTTT.

This clone was counted a few times. The same CDR3 also results from other DNA sequences found in this sample. CDR3 in amino acids: CASSVEGGAGGPLNEQFF. DNA for the CDR3: TGTGCCAGCAGCGTAGAAGGAGGGGCGGGGGGACCACTGAATGAGCAGTTCTTC. The chain combines TRBV9 with TRBJ2-1, with 8 bases lining up with TRBD2. CDR3 length equals 18 residues. CDR1 and CDR2 from the germline V gene are SGDLS and YYNGEE. The junction had 15 bases not matched to a gene; V was cut back by 0 bases and J by 7 bases.

In regard to this clone: The final CDR3 position lacks the conserved phenylalanine or tryptophan, pointing to a likely read error. This chain connects TRBV7-8 to TRBJ2-7, with 11 bases identical to TRBD1. The germline V gene encodes CDR1 SGHVS and CDR2 FQNEAQ. CDR3 length: 15 amino acids. Germline trimming cut 5 bases from V and 3 bases from J; bases unmatched to any gene: 6. The CDR3 loop reads CASSLTGTGGYEQYL. CDR3 bases: TGTGCCAGCAGCCTAACCGGGACAGGGGGCTACGAGCAGTACCTC.

V is TRBV7-2 and J is TRBJ2-7; 7 bases align to TRBD1. CDR1 SGHTA and CDR2 FQGNSA come from the germline V gene. The trim removed 3 bases at V and 2 bases at J, leaving 7 bases unmatched. CDR3 length: 15 amino acids. In nucleotides, the CDR3 is TGTGCCAGCAGCTTCAGGGACAGCTACCCCTACGAGCAGTACTTC. Protein sequence: CASSFRDSYPYEQYF.

This clone was seen a handful of times. CDR3 protein: CASSEGSAFWDEQFF. In nucleotides, the CDR3 is TGTGCCAGCAGTGAAGGTAGCGCCTTTTGGGATGAGCAGTTCTTC. The gene calls are TRBV6-1 and TRBJ2-1, with D maybe TRBD2 (5 bases). The germline gives CDR1 MNHNS, CDR2 SASEGT. This CDR3 has 15 residues. V lost 1 base, J lost 8 bases, and 15 bases lay in between.

The chain joins TRBV18 to TRBJ1-5; 10 nucleotides match TRBD1. Trimming cost V 6 bases and J 7 bases; bases outside gene matches: 18. This CDR3 has 18 amino acids. From germline, CDR1 is KGHSH and CDR2 LQKENI. In DNA form, the CDR3 reads TGTGCCAGCTCCTATGGGTCCGGGACAGGGGCCTCCTCCCAGCCCCAGCATTTT. Translation: CASSYGSGTGASSQPQHF.

V usage is TRBV28 and J usage is TRBJ2-3; TRBD1 aligns across 7 bases. Germline V lookup: CDR1 MDHEN, CDR2 SYDVKM. V was pared by 8 bases and J by 3 bases, with 8 bases of the junction left unmatched. CDR3 size: 14 residues. The CDR3 here is CASSTGRSTDTQYF. The CDR3 nucleotides read TGTGCCAGCTCGACAGGGCGGTCGACAGATACGCAGTATTTT.